This T cell receptor beta chain came from a study of blood T cell repertoires in COVID-19. Study-wide context: Whether acute or convalescent, the COVID-19 samples came from the United States, Italy and Spain. In each case, the material was cDNA or gDNA derived from T cells, B-cell-depleted T cells, or PBMCs.

CDR3 length: 17 residues. Per the study methods: Estimation of nucleated cell counts relied on the amplification of reference gene primers. Clones were sequenced by immunoSEQ multiplex PCR, and TCRdb holds only the in-frame ones, with some missing. V and J calls plus clone size are reproduced from that table; the DNA served to infer D and trimming. The data contain roughly 160,000 clones, 80% to 90% of them seen just once; the ten biggest clones take up roughly 8%. Sequenced: peripheral blood. The receptor was derived from a man aged 60-69 years with acute or convalescent COVID-19. The V gene is TRBV1, the J gene TRBJ2-1; TRBD2, the table's D call, was not compared with the DNA. TRBV1 is noted as a pseudogene. CDR3 DNA sequence: TGCACCAGCAGCCAAGATCGCAACGGGAGGCGGGCCGGTGAGCAGTTCTTC. Protein product: CTSSQDRNGRRAGEQFF.